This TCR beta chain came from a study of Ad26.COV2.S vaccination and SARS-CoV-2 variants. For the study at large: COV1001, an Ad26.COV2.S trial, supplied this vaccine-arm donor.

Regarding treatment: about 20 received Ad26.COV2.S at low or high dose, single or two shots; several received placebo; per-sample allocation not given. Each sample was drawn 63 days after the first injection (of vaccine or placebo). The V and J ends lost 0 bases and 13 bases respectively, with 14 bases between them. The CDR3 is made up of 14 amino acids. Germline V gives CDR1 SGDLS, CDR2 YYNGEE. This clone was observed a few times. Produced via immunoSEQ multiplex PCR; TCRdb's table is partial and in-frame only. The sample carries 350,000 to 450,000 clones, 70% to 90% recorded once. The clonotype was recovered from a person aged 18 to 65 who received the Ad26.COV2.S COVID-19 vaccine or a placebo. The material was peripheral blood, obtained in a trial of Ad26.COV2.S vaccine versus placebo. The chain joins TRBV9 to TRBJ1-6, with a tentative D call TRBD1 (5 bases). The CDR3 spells CASSVGARVSPLHF. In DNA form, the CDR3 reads TGTGCCAGCAGCGTAGGGGCCAGGGTTTCGCCCCTCCACTTT.